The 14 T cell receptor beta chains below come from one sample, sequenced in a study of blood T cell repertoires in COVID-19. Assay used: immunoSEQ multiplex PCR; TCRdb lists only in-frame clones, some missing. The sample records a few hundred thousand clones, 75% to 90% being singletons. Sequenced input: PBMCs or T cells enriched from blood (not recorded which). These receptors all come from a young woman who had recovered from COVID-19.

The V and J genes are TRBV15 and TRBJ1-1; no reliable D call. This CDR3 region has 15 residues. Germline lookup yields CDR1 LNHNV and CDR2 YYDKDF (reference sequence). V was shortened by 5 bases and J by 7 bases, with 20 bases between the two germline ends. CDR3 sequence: CATSRPQTKSDEAFF. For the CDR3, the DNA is TGTGCCACCAGCCGCCCCCAGACTAAGAGCGATGAAGCTTTCTTT.

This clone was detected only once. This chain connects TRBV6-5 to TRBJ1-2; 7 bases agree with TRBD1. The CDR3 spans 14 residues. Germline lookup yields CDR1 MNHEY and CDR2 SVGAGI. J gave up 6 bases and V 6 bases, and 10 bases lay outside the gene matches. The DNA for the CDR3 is TGTGCCAGCAGCACCACAGGGGACGGGGATGGCTACACCTTC. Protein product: CASSTTGDGDGYTF.

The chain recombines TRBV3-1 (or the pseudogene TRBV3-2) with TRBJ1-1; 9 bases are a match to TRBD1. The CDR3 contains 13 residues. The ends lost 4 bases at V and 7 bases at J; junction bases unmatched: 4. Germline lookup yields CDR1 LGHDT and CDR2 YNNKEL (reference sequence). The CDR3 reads CASSPWTGVEAFF. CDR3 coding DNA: TGTGCCAGCAGCCCCTGGACAGGGGTTGAAGCTTTCTTT.

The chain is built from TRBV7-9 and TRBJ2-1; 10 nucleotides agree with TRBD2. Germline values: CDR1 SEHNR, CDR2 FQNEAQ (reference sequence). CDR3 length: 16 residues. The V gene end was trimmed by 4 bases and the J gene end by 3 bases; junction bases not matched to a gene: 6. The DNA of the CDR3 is TGTGCCAGCAGCTCACGGACTAGCGGCAACTACAATGAGCAGTTCTTC. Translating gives CASSSRTSGNYNEQFF.

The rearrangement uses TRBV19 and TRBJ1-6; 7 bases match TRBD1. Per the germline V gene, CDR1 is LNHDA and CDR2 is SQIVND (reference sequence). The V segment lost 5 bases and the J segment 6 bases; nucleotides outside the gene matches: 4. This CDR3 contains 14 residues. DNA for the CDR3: TGTGCCAGTAGTGGGGGACAGCCTAATTCACCCCTCCACTTT. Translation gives CASSGGQPNSPLHF. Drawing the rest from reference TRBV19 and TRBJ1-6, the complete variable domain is DGGITQSPKYLFRKEGQNVTLSCEQNLNHDAMYWYRQDPGQGLRLIYYSQIVNDFQKGDIAEGYSVSREKKESFPLTVTSAQKNPTAFYLCASSGGQPNSPLHFGNGTRLTVT.

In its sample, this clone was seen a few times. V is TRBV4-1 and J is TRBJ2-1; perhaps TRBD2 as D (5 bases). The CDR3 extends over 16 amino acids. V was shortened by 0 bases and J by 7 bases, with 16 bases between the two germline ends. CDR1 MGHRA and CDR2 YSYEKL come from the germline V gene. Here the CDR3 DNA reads TGCGCCAGCAGCCAAGACATAGCAGCGGTGGGAAATGAGCAGTTCTTC. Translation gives CASSQDIAAVGNEQFF.

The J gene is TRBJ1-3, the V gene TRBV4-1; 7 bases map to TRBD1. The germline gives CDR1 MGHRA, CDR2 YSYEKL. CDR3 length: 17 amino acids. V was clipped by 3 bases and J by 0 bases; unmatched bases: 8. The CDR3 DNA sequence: TGCGCCAGCAGCCAGGAAGGGGGCGCCCGCTCTGGAAACACCATATATTTT. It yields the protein CASSQEGGARSGNTIYF.

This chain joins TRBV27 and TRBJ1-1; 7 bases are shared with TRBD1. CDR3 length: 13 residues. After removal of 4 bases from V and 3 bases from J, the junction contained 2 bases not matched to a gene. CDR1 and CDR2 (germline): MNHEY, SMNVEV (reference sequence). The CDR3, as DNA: TGTGCCAGCAGTTGGGACAGAGACACTGAAGCTTTCTTT. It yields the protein CASSWDRDTEAFF.

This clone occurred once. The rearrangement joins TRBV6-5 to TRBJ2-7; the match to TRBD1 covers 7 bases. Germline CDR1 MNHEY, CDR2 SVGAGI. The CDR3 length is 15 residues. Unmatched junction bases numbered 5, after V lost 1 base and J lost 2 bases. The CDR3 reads CASSYYRTGTYEQYF. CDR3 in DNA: TGTGCCAGCAGTTACTACCGGACAGGAACCTACGAGCAGTACTTC.

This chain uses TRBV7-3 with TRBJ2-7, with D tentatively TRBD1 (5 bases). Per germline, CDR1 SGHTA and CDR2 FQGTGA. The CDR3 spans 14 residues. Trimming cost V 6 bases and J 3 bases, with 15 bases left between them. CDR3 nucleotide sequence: TGTGCCAGCAGTTTAGCAGGAAGGGGCTACGAGCAGTACTTC. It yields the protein CASSLAGRGYEQYF. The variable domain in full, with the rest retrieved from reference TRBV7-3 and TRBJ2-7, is GAGVSQTPSNKVTEKGKYVELRCDPISGHTALYWYRQSLGQGPEFLIYFQGTGAADDSGLPNDRFFAVRPEGSVSTLKIQRTERGDSAVYLCASSLAGRGYEQYFGPGTRLTVT.

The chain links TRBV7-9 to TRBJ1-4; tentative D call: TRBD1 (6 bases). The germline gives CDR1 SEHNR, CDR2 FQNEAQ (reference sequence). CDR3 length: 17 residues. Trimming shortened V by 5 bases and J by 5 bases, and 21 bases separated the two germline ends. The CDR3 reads CASSPKGVRRPNEKLFF. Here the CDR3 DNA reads TGTGCCAGCAGCCCAAAGGGGGTACGACGTCCAAATGAAAAACTGTTTTTT. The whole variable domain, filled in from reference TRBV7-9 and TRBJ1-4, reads DTGVSQNPRHKITKRGQNVTFRCDPISEHNRLYWYRQTLGQGPEFLTYFQNEAQLEKSRLLSDRFSAERPKGSFSTLEIQRTEQGDSAMYLCASSPKGVRRPNEKLFFGSGTQLSVL.

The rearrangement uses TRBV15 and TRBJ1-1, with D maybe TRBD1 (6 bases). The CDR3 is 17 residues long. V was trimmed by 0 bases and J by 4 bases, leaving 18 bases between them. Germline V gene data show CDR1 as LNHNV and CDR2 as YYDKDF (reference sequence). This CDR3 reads CATSRERGHLGATEAFF. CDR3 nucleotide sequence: TGTGCCACCAGCAGAGAAAGGGGACACCTGGGGGCCACTGAAGCTTTCTTT.

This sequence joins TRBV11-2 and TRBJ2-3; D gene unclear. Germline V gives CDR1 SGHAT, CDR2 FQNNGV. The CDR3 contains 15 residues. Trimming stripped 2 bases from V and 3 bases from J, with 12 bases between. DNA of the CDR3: TGTGCCAGCAGCTTATATGTCGGGTGGACAGATACGCAGTATTTT. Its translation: CASSLYVGWTDTQYF.

The CDR3 nucleotides read TGCGCCAGCCCCGGGACAGGGGGTTATGGGGCCAACGTCCTGACTTTC. Encoded protein: CASPGTGGYGANVLTF. This chain joins TRBV10-1 and TRBJ2-6; 11 bases map to TRBD1. The ends lost 8 bases at V and 3 bases at J; junction bases unmatched: 6. Germline assignment: CDR1 WNHNN and CDR2 SYGVQD (reference sequence). CDR3 length: 16 residues.